This T cell receptor beta chain was recorded in a study of T cell responses to AZD1222 COVID-19 vaccine. Whole-study findings and limits: Repertoires were obtained solely post-peak T cell response. Close to half of spike-specific TCRs reportedly recognize unmutated variant regions. Clonal diversity was possibly underestimated; the donors were predominantly white British and more often female.

Produced via immunoSEQ multiplex PCR; TCRdb's table is partial and in-frame only. The profile covers some 170,000 clones, with around nine tenths appearing a single time and roughly 2.5% taken by the ten largest. Turning to this clone: Its target is not known.

CDR1 SGHDT and CDR2 YYEEEE come from the germline V gene. J was trimmed by 9 bases and V by 2 bases; bases with no gene match: 3. The CDR3 covers 14 residues. The sample in question was peripheral blood, obtained on day 0 of AZD1222 vaccination. The chain recombines TRBV5-6 with TRBJ1-6; 9 bases are shared with TRBD1. The sequence came from an adult in good health. CDR3 in amino acids: CASSFGTGSSPLHF. The CDR3 DNA is TGTGCCAGCAGCTTCGGGACAGGGTCTTCACCCCTCCACTTT.